This is a list of T cell receptor beta chains from one sample in a study of early T cells in non-severe SARS-CoV-2 infection. Each CDR3 protein is one row after TCRdb ran MiXCR on the 5' RACE reads. The sample yields approximately 52,000 distinct CDR3 sequences, 8.2% seen once. The sequenced material came from whole blood. These receptors came from an adult who was a healthcare worker with PCR-confirmed SARS-CoV-2 infection or an uninfected control (not recorded which). Both conserved end residues are part of each CDR3. The D gene is left open where the match is weak. Clone size is not always given. Where it is, it says once, few, many or a class for expanded clones.

v_call	clone_size	cdr3_length	j_call	d_call	cdr3_nt	cdr3_aa
TRBV5-1	many	19	TRBJ2-3	TRBD2	TGCGCCAGCAGCCAATATCGAATTGGGACTAGCGGGAGTGCAGATACGCAGTATTTT	CASSQYRIGTSGSADTQYF
TRBV7-9	few	15	TRBJ2-1	TRBD1	TGTGCCAGCAGCTTCTCGACAGGGGCGGGCAATGAGCAGTTCTTC	CASSFSTGAGNEQFF
TRBV18	many	13	TRBJ1-1	-	TGTGCCAGCTCACCAAGGGCCGACACTGAAGCTTTCTTT	CASSPRADTEAFF
TRBV20-1	few	16	TRBJ2-1	-	TGCAGTGCTAGAGATCGGGACTCGGGGGCATACAATGAGCAGTTCTTC	CSARDRDSGAYNEQFF
TRBV7-8	-	13	TRBJ1-1	TRBD1	TGTGCCAGCAGCCGAACCAACAGGGGGAAAGCTTTCTTT	CASSRTNRGKAFF
TRBV7-8	-	16	TRBJ2-3	TRBD1	TGTGCCAGCAGCCAGGGGACAGTCACGCCCAAAGATACGCAGTATTTT	CASSQGTVTPKDTQYF
TRBV6-5	-	14	TRBJ2-2	-	TGTGCCAGCAGTTACTCTCCTCAGACCGGGGAGCTGTTTTTT	CASSYSPQTGELFF
TRBV29-1	many	14	TRBJ2-3	TRBD2	TGCAGCGTTGGACGAAGCGGGGGGGCAAATACGCAGTATTTT	CSVGRSGGANTQYF
TRBV18	many	14	TRBJ2-7	TRBD1	TGTGCCAGCTCACGTCTTACAGGGGGCTACGAGCAGTACTTC	CASSRLTGGYEQYF
TRBV10-1	once	11	TRBJ2-7	-	TGCGCCAGCAGTGAAGGGGGCGAGCAGTACTTC	CASSEGGEQYF
TRBV5-1	few	15	TRBJ2-1	TRBD1	TGCGCCAGCAGCTCGCAGGGACAGGGGAGGGATGAGCAGTTCTTC	CASSSQGQGRDEQFF
TRBV10-1	few	10	TRBJ2-1	-	TGCGCCAGCAGACGAGATGAGCAGTTCTTC	CASRRDEQFF
TRBV20-1	few	16	TRBJ2-3	-	TGCAGTGCTAGAAGCAGGGTTGTTGTCTTGCAAGATACGCAGTATTTT	CSARSRVVVLQDTQYF
TRBV20-1	few	15	TRBJ2-3	-	TGCAGTGCTAGAGAGGGGGGCGGGAACACAGATACGCAGTATTTT	CSAREGGGNTDTQYF
TRBV5-1	few	15	TRBJ2-7	TRBD1	TGCGCCAGCAGCAGGGGACAGGGGCTTTCCTACGAGCAGTACTTC	CASSRGQGLSYEQYF
TRBV11-2	-	15	TRBJ2-7	TRBD2	TGTGCCAGCAGCTTAAGATTAGCGGGGAACTACGAGCAGTACTTC	CASSLRLAGNYEQYF
TRBV29-1	medium-sized	12	TRBJ2-7	-	TGCAGCGTTGTTGCAGCTACCTACGAGCAGTACTTC	CSVVAATYEQYF
TRBV2	few	12	TRBJ2-7	-	TGTGCCAGCAGTGCAAGCGGGTACGAGCAGTACTTC	CASSASGYEQYF
TRBV5-1	-	13	TRBJ2-7	-	TGCGCCAGCAGCTTGGCAGGGGAAAACGAGCAGTACTTC	CASSLAGENEQYF
TRBV6-6	-	15	TRBJ2-5	TRBD1	TGTGCCAGCAGTTACGGGGACAGGCGGCAAGAGACCCAGTACTTC	CASSYGDRRQETQYF